A single sample is the source of the 32 T cell receptor beta chains below, sequenced in a study of shared clonotypes between healthy human individuals. Profiling relied on immunoSEQ multiplex PCR, and the TCRdb table lists in-frame clones only, not all of them. Among 800,000 to 1,200,000 clones listed, around three quarters were seen once. The sequencing input was memory CD4+ T cells from PBMCs. Sample subset: CD45RA-negative fraction. The receptors derive from a man younger than 35 in good health. Some clones in this sample may be carry-over from other donors' samples.

The CDR3 loop reads CASSLMPGLSKETQYF. DNA for the CDR3: TGCGCCAGCAGCTTAATGCCGGGACTCTCCAAAGAGACCCAGTACTTC. This chain uses TRBV5-1 with TRBJ2-5, with D possibly matching TRBD2 (6 bases). The V end lost 2 bases, the J end lost 3 bases, and 17 bases lay between the germline ends. Germline CDR1 reads SGHRS; CDR2 reads YFSETQ. This CDR3 comprises 16 residues. The full variable domain, completed using reference TRBV5-1 and TRBJ2-5, is KAGVTQTPRYLIKTRGQQVTLSCSPISGHRSVSWYQQTPGQGLQFLFEYFSETQRNKGNFPGRFSGRQFSNSRSEMNVSTLELGDSALYLCASSLMPGLSKETQYFGPGTRLLVL.

The chain links TRBV19 to TRBJ1-5, with TRBD1 identical over 7 bases. Germline V gene sequence: CDR1 LNHDA, CDR2 SQIVND (reference sequence). The CDR3 is 16 residues long. The CDR3: CGGGPSTGSGYQPQHF. CDR3 nucleotides: TGTGGTGGAGGCCCCTCGACAGGGTCGGGGTATCAGCCCCAGCATTTT.

V gene TRBV7-9 combines with J gene TRBJ1-1, with D possibly TRBD1 on 5 matching bases. The CDR3 sequence is 15 residues long. V lost 5 bases and J lost 5, with 18 bases in between. The V gene's germline CDR1 is SEHNR and CDR2 FQNEAQ (reference sequence). The CDR3 spells CASSPWGWEGTEAFF. The CDR3 DNA sequence: TGTGCCAGCAGCCCCTGGGGGTGGGAGGGAACTGAAGCTTTCTTT.

The chain is built from TRBV19 and TRBJ2-1; the D gene is possibly TRBD2 (5 bases). Germline CDR1 is LNHDA and CDR2 is SQIVND (reference sequence). The CDR3 extends over 16 amino acids. The V gene lost 3 bases and the J gene lost 4 bases, with 16 bases spanning the gap. CDR3 bases: TGTGCCAGTAGTATTTTTGGCAGACTACAGTACAATGAGCAGTTCTTC. It yields the protein CASSIFGRLQYNEQFF.

V usage is TRBV2 and J usage is TRBJ2-1; D may be TRBD2 (6 bases). V was cut by 6 bases and J by 3 bases, with 9 bases left in between. This CDR3 is 13 amino acids long. The germline CDR1 and CDR2 sequences are SNHLY and FYNNEI. The CDR3 sequence is CASRPGLYNEQFF. CDR3 nucleotides: TGTGCCAGCAGGCCGGGACTCTACAATGAGCAGTTCTTC.

This rearrangement joins TRBV25-1 to TRBJ2-3; 9 bases fit TRBD2. Germline CDR1 MGHDK, CDR2 SYGVNS. The CDR3 is made up of 14 amino acids. V was clipped by 6 bases and J by 3 bases; unmatched bases: 4. The CDR3 nucleotides read TGTGCCAGCAGCCCAAGCGGGAGGACAGATACGCAGTATTTT. Encoded protein: CASSPSGRTDTQYF.

V and J are TRBV7-6 and TRBJ1-1; D unclear. This CDR3 is built from 15 residues. V was trimmed by 2 bases and J by 0 bases, leaving 10 bases between them. Germline V gene sequence: CDR1 SGHVS, CDR2 FNYEAQ. Written as DNA, the CDR3 is TGTGCCAGCAGCTTATCGGGCCCTTTGAACACTGAAGCTTTCTTT. Encoded protein: CASSLSGPLNTEAFF.

The V call is TRBV2, the J call TRBJ1-4; D gene uncertain. Trimming removed 8 bases from V and 8 bases from J, with 6 bases in between. CDR1 SNHLY and CDR2 FYNNEI come from the germline V gene. This CDR3 is built from 10 residues. CDR3 loop: CASVREKLFF. The CDR3 DNA follows: TGTGCCAGCGTCCGGGAAAAACTGTTTTTT.

The chain has TRBV10-2 and TRBJ2-7; 8 bases are shared with TRBD2. Germline V gives CDR1 WSHSY, CDR2 SAAADI. Trimming removed 6 bases from V and 4 bases from J; junction bases left unmatched: 8. The CDR3 sequence is 14 residues long. CDR3 protein: CASRSSGRPYEQYF. CDR3 DNA: TGCGCCAGCAGGTCTAGCGGGCGACCGTACGAGCAGTACTTC.

The V gene is TRBV6-1, the J gene TRBJ2-1, with TRBD1 matching 9 bases. Germline values: CDR1 MNHNS, CDR2 SASEGT. This CDR3 has 14 amino acids. Trimming took 2 bases from V and 10 from J; bases not matched to a gene: 6. The CDR3 protein is CASSESGTGMEQFF. In nucleotides, the CDR3 is TGTGCCAGCAGTGAATCAGGGACAGGGATGGAGCAGTTCTTC.

The rearrangement links TRBV7-9 to TRBJ1-5, with TRBD1 identical over 7 bases. Germline V lookup: CDR1 SEHNR, CDR2 FQNEAQ (reference sequence). The CDR3 extends over 18 amino acids. With 1 base clipped from V and 0 bases from J, the junction kept 9 bases outside the gene matches. The CDR3 region is CASSLGLLTGDSNQPQHF. DNA for the CDR3: TGTGCCAGCAGCTTAGGACTCCTAACAGGGGATAGCAATCAGCCCCAGCATTTT.

Worth noting for this clone: At the DNA level, this CDR3 is encoded by other sequences in the same sample as well. This sequence joins TRBV9 and TRBJ2-7; D gene uncertain. Deletions cut 0 bases from V and 0 bases from J, with 7 bases between. CDR3 length equals 14 residues. In germline, CDR1 is SGDLS, CDR2 YYNGEE. The CDR3 protein is CASSVDPGSYEQYF. The CDR3, as DNA: TGTGCCAGCAGCGTAGACCCTGGCTCCTACGAGCAGTACTTC. Based on the CDR3 plus reference TRBV9 and TRBJ2-7, the full variable domain is DSGVTQTPKHLITATGQRVTLRCSPRSGDLSVYWYQQSLDQGLQFLIQYYNGEERAKGNILERFSAQQFPDLHSELNLSSLELGDSALYFCASSVDPGSYEQYFGPGTRLTVT.

The rearrangement joins TRBV30 to TRBJ2-7, with a possible D match to TRBD1 (8 bases). The CDR3 sequence is 17 residues long. From germline, CDR1 is GTSNPN and CDR2 SVGIG (reference sequence). V lost 2 bases and J lost 3, with 23 bases in between. DNA for the CDR3: TGTGCCTGGAGTCCCAGGGGGCTAGCGGCAGTCTTCTACGAGCAGTACTTC. Translated, it gives CAWSPRGLAAVFYEQYF. The full variable domain, with the rest looked up from reference TRBV30 and TRBJ2-7, is SQTIHQWPATLVQPVGSPLSLECTVEGTSNPNLYWYRQAAGRGLQLLFYSVGIGQISSEVPQNLSASRPQDRQFILSSKKLLLSDSGFYLCAWSPRGLAAVFYEQYFGPGTRLTVT.

V gene TRBV2 combines with J gene TRBJ1-3; no firm D call. Looked up from germline, CDR1 is SNHLY and CDR2 is FYNNEI. The CDR3 is 14 residues long. V lost 3 bases and J 4 bases, leaving 10 bases between the germline ends. For the CDR3, the DNA is TGTGCCAGCAGTGATACCCTTTGGGGAAACACCATATATTTT. Amino acid sequence: CASSDTLWGNTIYF.

V gene TRBV5-1 combines with J gene TRBJ2-7; either TRBD1 or TRBD2 may fit D (5 bases each). V was clipped by 5 bases and J by 0 bases, with 12 bases between them. CDR3 length equals 14 residues. In germline, CDR1 is SGHRS, CDR2 YFSETQ. In DNA form, the CDR3 reads TGCGCCAGCAGTGGGGCGGGCAGCTCCTACGAGCAGTACTTC. Translation gives CASSGAGSSYEQYF.

This clone was seen a handful of times. This chain links TRBV5-1 with TRBJ1-2, with 7 bases identical to TRBD1. Unmatched junction bases numbered 6, after V lost 0 bases and J lost 7 bases. This CDR3 is built from 14 residues. The germline V gene has CDR1 SGHRS and CDR2 YFSETQ. Here the CDR3 DNA reads TGCGCCAGCAGCTTGGACGAGGGGGCCCCTGGCTACACCTTC. Residues: CASSLDEGAPGYTF.

The chain carries TRBV5-1 and TRBJ2-7, with 8 bases fitting TRBD2. Germline assignment: CDR1 SGHRS and CDR2 YFSETQ. The CDR3 extends over 15 amino acids. The V segment lost 0 bases and the J segment 4 bases; nucleotides outside the gene matches: 6. The CDR3 DNA is TGCGCCAGCAGCTTGGCTACGGGAGGGGGTTACGAGCAGTACTTC. This encodes CASSLATGGGYEQYF.

Details on this clone: Other DNA sequences in this sample translate to the same CDR3. The chain links TRBV7-3 to TRBJ2-5, with D perhaps TRBD2 (5 bases). Trimming removed 1 base from V and 2 bases from J, with 11 bases in between. The CDR3 consists of 15 residues. Germline loops: CDR1 SGHTA, CDR2 FQGTGA. In nucleotides, the CDR3 is TGTGCCAGCAGCTTAATTGCGGGTACGCAAGAGACCCAGTACTTC. The encoded protein is CASSLIAGTQETQYF.

This chain links TRBV5-5 with TRBJ1-5, with D hard to call. Germline V CDR1 and CDR2: SGHKS, YYEKEE (reference sequence). With 0 bases removed from V and 1 base from J, the gap between germline ends came to 5 bases. The CDR3 covers 14 residues. The chain's CDR3 is CASSLDLSNQPQHF. The CDR3 nucleotides are TGTGCCAGCAGCTTGGATCTGAGCAATCAGCCCCAGCATTTT.

This chain links TRBV5-1 with TRBJ2-2, with TRBD2 matching over 8 bases. The CDR3 runs 13 residues. V gave up 3 bases and J gave up 8 bases; unmatched junction bases: 3. Germline-derived CDR1 and CDR2 are SGHRS and YFSETQ. The CDR3, as DNA: TGCGCCAGCAGCTCCTTAGCGGGAGGGGAGCTGTTTTTT. Its protein is CASSSLAGGELFF. Together with reference TRBV5-1 and TRBJ2-2, the CDR3 gives the full variable domain: KAGVTQTPRYLIKTRGQQVTLSCSPISGHRSVSWYQQTPGQGLQFLFEYFSETQRNKGNFPGRFSGRQFSNSRSEMNVSTLELGDSALYLCASSSLAGGELFFGEGSRLTVL.

In this sample, this clone turned up once. The rearrangement uses TRBV30 and TRBJ1-2; 11 bases agree with TRBD1. Germline V lookup: CDR1 GTSNPN, CDR2 SVGIG (reference sequence). Trimming removed 0 bases from V and 7 bases from J; junction bases left unmatched: 4. The CDR3 loop spans 14 amino acids. The CDR3 region has the DNA TGTGCCTGGAGTGTAGGGGACAGGGGGTCTGGCTACACCTTC. This gives the protein CAWSVGDRGSGYTF.

The chain joins TRBV7-3 to TRBJ2-1; no clear D. Germline lookup yields CDR1 SGHTA and CDR2 FQGTGA. The ends were cut back, 3 bases at V and 1 base at J, with 7 bases in the middle. The CDR3 spans 14 residues. CDR3 in amino acids: CASSFDGSYNEQFF. CDR3 DNA: TGTGCCAGCAGCTTTGACGGATCCTACAATGAGCAGTTCTTC. The variable domain in full, with the rest retrieved from reference TRBV7-3 and TRBJ2-1, is GAGVSQTPSNKVTEKGKYVELRCDPISGHTALYWYRQSLGQGPEFLIYFQGTGAADDSGLPNDRFFAVRPEGSVSTLKIQRTERGDSAVYLCASSFDGSYNEQFFGPGTRLTVL.

V gene TRBV4-1 combines with J gene TRBJ1-5; D perhaps matches TRBD1 (6 bases). This CDR3 has 18 residues. Germline values: CDR1 MGHRA, CDR2 YSYEKL. V dropped 2 bases and J dropped 0 bases, with 17 bases sitting between them. The CDR3: CASSQTGKGGYSNQPQHF. The CDR3 region has the DNA TGCGCCAGCAGCCAAACAGGGAAAGGAGGATATAGCAATCAGCCCCAGCATTTT.

The chain links TRBV21-1 to TRBJ2-7; the table names TRBD2, a call not compared with the DNA. TRBV21-1 is given as a pseudogene. The CDR3 has 16 amino acids. CDR3 nucleotides: TGTGCCAGCAGCATGACTAGCGGGAGGGCTGACTACGAGCAGTACTTC. Its protein product is CASSMTSGRADYEQYF.

This clone showed up just a few times. The J gene is TRBJ1-1, the V gene TRBV9; no firm D call. V lost 3 bases and J lost 0, with 12 bases in between. Germline CDR1 SGDLS, CDR2 YYNGEE. The CDR3 is 15 amino acids. The CDR3: CASSGSRDLNTEAFF. DNA of the CDR3: TGTGCCAGCAGCGGGAGTCGCGATTTGAACACTGAAGCTTTCTTT.

The J gene is TRBJ1-6, the V gene TRBV5-4; D uncertain. Germline V gene data show CDR1 as SGHNT and CDR2 as YYREEE (reference sequence). The ends were cut back, 0 bases at V and 7 bases at J, with 5 bases in the middle. CDR3 size: 13 residues. The CDR3 sequence: CASSLDRNSPLHF. The DNA for the CDR3 is TGTGCCAGCAGCTTGGACAGAAATTCACCCCTCCACTTT.

Remarks on this clone: The sample has other DNA sequences that encode this CDR3 too. The rearrangement links TRBV28 to TRBJ1-5; 12 nucleotides agree with TRBD1. The CDR3 consists of 15 residues. J gave up 7 bases and V 3 bases, and 4 bases lay outside the gene matches. Germline V gene sequence: CDR1 MDHEN, CDR2 SYDVKM. The CDR3 sequence: CASSLWDRGHQPQHF. CDR3 DNA: TGTGCCAGCAGTTTGTGGGACAGGGGGCACCAGCCCCAGCATTTT.

The rearrangement links TRBV6-6 to TRBJ2-7; D is perhaps TRBD1 or TRBD2 (5 bases each). Trimming pared 4 bases from V and 2 bases from J, leaving 12 bases between. There are 14 residues in the CDR3. Per the germline V gene, CDR1 is MNHNY and CDR2 is SVGAGI (reference sequence). The CDR3 protein is CASSSGRGTYEQYF. CDR3 bases: TGTGCCAGCAGTTCGGGACGGGGAACCTACGAGCAGTACTTC.

This chain connects TRBV7-9 to TRBJ1-2, with 9 bases matching TRBD1. CDR3 size: 14 residues. CDR1 and CDR2 (germline): SEHNR, FQNEAQ (reference sequence). Trimming took 1 base from V and 6 from J; bases not matched to a gene: 3. The CDR3 loop reads CASSLGYRGHGYTF. CDR3 bases: TGTGCCAGCAGCTTAGGTTACAGGGGGCATGGCTACACCTTC.

The table lists this clone with a few counts. The chain joins TRBV27 to TRBJ2-7; D ambiguous. CDR3 length equals 14 residues. V was trimmed by 2 bases and J by 1 base, leaving 9 bases between them. CDR1 and CDR2 from the germline V gene are MNHEY and SMNVEV (reference sequence). CDR3 protein: CASSLGAISYEQYF. The CDR3 nucleotides are TGTGCCAGCAGTTTAGGTGCGATATCCTACGAGCAGTACTTC.

V is TRBV9 and J is TRBJ1-2; D unresolved. The germline CDR1 and CDR2 sequences are SGDLS and YYNGEE. With 1 base removed from V and 8 bases from J, the gap between germline ends came to 9 bases. The CDR3 runs 12 residues. The CDR3 DNA reads as TGTGCCAGCAGCGTAAGTTCCCCGGGCTACACCTTC. Translation: CASSVSSPGYTF.

The count of this clone is one. CDR3 bases: TGTGCCAGCAGTTCACTAGCGGGAACAGAGACCCAGTACTTC. This translates into CASSSLAGTETQYF. The chain employs TRBV5-7 and TRBJ2-5; 10 bases fit TRBD2. TRBV5-7 is placed among ORFs of uncertain function. The V and J ends lost 5 bases and 4 bases, in that order; junction bases with no gene match: 5. The CDR3 sequence is 14 residues long.